The clone carrying this TCR beta chain was found once. Its antigen is undetermined. This sample is drawn from a study of T cell responses to AZD1222 COVID-19 vaccine. Study outcomes and limitations: Dominant CD4 TCR responses targeted spike regions 160-218 and 743-854. Unmutated regions of variants are reportedly targeted by nearly half of spike-specific TCRs. Mostly white British, mostly female donors; authors suggested clonal diversity may be underestimated. Recipients of AZD1222 seropositive at baseline numbered only 5 or 6.

The CDR3 has 15 residues. The ends were cut back, 6 bases at V and 3 bases at J, with 17 bases in the middle. Germline assignment: CDR1 MNHEY and CDR2 SMNVEV (reference sequence). Only in-frame clones appear in the TCRdb table, and some are missing; sequencing was by immunoSEQ multiplex PCR. The repertoire consists of roughly 120,000 clones, with more than 75% occurring once and the leading ten covering approximately 3.5%. The chain couples TRBV27 to TRBJ2-5; D ambiguous. This material consisted of peripheral blood, taken 28 days after the second AZD1222 dose. The origin of this receptor is an adult who received the AZD1222 COVID-19 vaccine. CDR3 in DNA: TGTGCCAGCAGGCTAATACTTCATGGGAAAGAGACCCAGTACTTC. Encoded protein: CASRLILHGKETQYF.